The next 28 T cell receptor beta chains were all read from a single sample in a study of blood T cell repertoires in COVID-19. TCRdb's copy holds only in-frame clones and misses some; the assay was immunoSEQ multiplex PCR. The sample lists approximately 52,000 clones; around 90% were seen once. The sequencing sample was made of peripheral blood. The receptors stem from a human donor in a cohort sampled during active COVID-19.

V gene TRBV21-1 combines with J gene TRBJ1-1. TRBV21-1 is classified as a pseudogene. This CDR3 contains 14 residues. CDR3 bases: TGTGCCACCGTGATGGAGGGGCGAGACACTGAAGCTTTCTTT. Encoded protein: CATVMEGRDTEAFF.

This clone was picked up a small number of times. The chain combines TRBV11-2 with TRBJ2-1; TRBD2 matches 10 bases. The length of the CDR3 is 18 residues. V shed 3 bases, J shed 2 bases, and the junction held 10 bases outside the gene matches. Germline assignment: CDR1 SGHAT and CDR2 FQNNGV. In DNA, the CDR3 is TGTGCCAGCAGCTTCCCCAGGGGGGGACTAGCGACCTACAATGAGCAGTTCTTC. Translated, it gives CASSFPRGGLATYNEQFF.

The J gene is TRBJ1-5, the V gene TRBV6-1, with D uncertain. Germline-derived CDR1 and CDR2 are MNHNS and SASEGT. V was shortened by 3 bases and J by 1 base, with 10 bases between the two germline ends. The CDR3 consists of 15 residues. CDR3 protein: CASSDLGLSNQPQHF. In DNA form, the CDR3 reads TGTGCCAGCAGTGACCTAGGCCTAAGCAATCAGCCCCAGCATTTT.

The genes are TRBV5-1 and TRBJ2-5, with 9 bases identical to TRBD2. The germline V gene has CDR1 SGHRS and CDR2 YFSETQ. J gave up 5 bases and V 0 bases, and 8 bases lay outside the gene matches. This CDR3 has 16 residues. CDR3 nucleotide sequence: TGCGCCAGCAGCTTGGCTCTTAGCGGGAGTGGGGAGACCCAGTACTTC. As protein: CASSLALSGSGETQYF.

The gene calls are TRBV15 and TRBJ2-1; 7 positions agree with TRBD2. Losses at the gene ends were 2 bases for V and 2 bases for J; bases not matched to a gene: 3. CDR1 is LNHNV, CDR2 YYDKDF, per germline (reference sequence). The CDR3 covers 15 residues. CDR3 amino acids: CATSRLAETYNEQFF. CDR3 in DNA: TGTGCCACCAGCAGACTAGCGGAAACCTACAATGAGCAGTTCTTC.

This chain connects TRBV25-1 to TRBJ1-1; D uncertain. This CDR3 comprises 13 residues. V was cut by 3 bases and J by 6 bases, with 11 bases left in between. Germline CDR1 MGHDK, CDR2 SYGVNS. The CDR3 bases are TGTGCCAGCAGTGATTCCGGGATATCTGAAGCTTTCTTT. The encoded protein is CASSDSGISEAFF. The whole variable domain, filled in from reference TRBV25-1 and TRBJ1-1, reads EADIYQTPRYLVIGTGKKITLECSQTMGHDKMYWYQQDPGMELHLIHYSYGVNSTEKGDLSSESTVSRIRTEHFPLTLESARPSHTSQYLCASSDSGISEAFFGQGTRLTVV.

The V gene is TRBV7-3, the J gene TRBJ2-3, with 10 bases identical to TRBD2. The CDR3 covers 16 residues. Trimming cost V 2 bases and J 4 bases; bases outside gene matches: 6. Looked up from germline, CDR1 is SGHTA and CDR2 is FQGTGA. The CDR3 nucleotides read TGTGCCAGCAGCTTAGGACTAGCGGCCATTGCAGATACGCAGTATTTT. Protein sequence: CASSLGLAAIADTQYF.

This chain connects TRBV6-5 to TRBJ2-5, with 10 bases that match TRBD1. V was clipped by 7 bases and J by 5 bases; unmatched bases: 10. Germline V lookup: CDR1 MNHEY, CDR2 SVGAGI. The CDR3 is 15 residues long. The CDR3 DNA reads as TGTGCCAGCAAAATAGACAGGGGGCGGGTGGAGACCCAGTACTTC. As protein: CASKIDRGRVETQYF.

The V gene is TRBV10-3, the J gene TRBJ2-2; D might be TRBD1 (5 bases). The ends were cut back, 4 bases at V and 7 bases at J, with 10 bases in the middle. The germline V gene encodes CDR1 ENHRY and CDR2 SYGVKD. This CDR3 has 13 amino acids. The CDR3, as DNA: TGTGCCATCAGTGGGACAAAGATCGGGGAGCTGTTTTTT. This gives the protein CAISGTKIGELFF.

The V call is TRBV11-3, the J call TRBJ2-2; a weak D match, TRBD2 (6 bases). The CDR3 spans 19 residues. The V end was cut by 4 bases, the J end by 7 bases, with 28 bases between. Germline CDR1 SGHNT, CDR2 YENEEA. The DNA for the CDR3 is TGTGCCAGCAGCTCTCCCACGGGGGAGGCCGCCGGGGAAGGCGGGGAGCTGTTTTTT. It specifies CASSSPTGEAAGEGGELFF.

The chain couples TRBV4-1 to TRBJ2-1; no clear D. This CDR3 spans 14 amino acids. Trimming removed 3 bases at V and 8 bases at J, with 14 bases between. Germline loops: CDR1 MGHRA, CDR2 YSYEKL. The CDR3 region has the DNA TGCGCCAGCAGCCAGCGTACCGACTCCTATGAGCAGTTCTTC. This translates into CASSQRTDSYEQFF.

The rearrangement uses TRBV7-9 and TRBJ2-1; TRBD2 matches 9 bases. Per the germline V gene, CDR1 is SEHNR and CDR2 is FQNEAQ (reference sequence). Trimming took 4 bases from V and 9 from J; bases not matched to a gene: 7. This CDR3 comprises 14 residues. CDR3 residues: CASSSPGLAIEQFF. CDR3 bases: TGTGCCAGCAGCTCCCCGGGACTAGCAATTGAGCAGTTCTTC. Together with reference TRBV7-9 and TRBJ2-1, the CDR3 gives the full variable domain: DTGVSQNPRHKITKRGQNVTFRCDPISEHNRLYWYRQTLGQGPEFLTYFQNEAQLEKSRLLSDRFSAERPKGSFSTLEIQRTEQGDSAMYLCASSSPGLAIEQFFGPGTRLTVL.

V and J are TRBV29-1 and TRBJ2-5, with a possible D match to TRBD1 (5 bases). The germline V and J ends were trimmed by 2 bases and 4 bases, with 11 bases remaining between them. The germline CDR1 and CDR2 sequences are SQVTM and ANQGSEA. This CDR3 contains 13 residues. The CDR3 here is CSVEWAGIETQYF. The CDR3 DNA follows: TGCAGCGTTGAATGGGCAGGGATAGAGACCCAGTACTTC.

This sequence joins TRBV6-5 and TRBJ1-4; possibly TRBD1 for D (6 bases). V lost 8 bases, J lost 3 bases, and 16 bases lay in between. The CDR3 extends over 15 amino acids. The germline V gene encodes CDR1 MNHEY and CDR2 SVGAGI. The DNA of the CDR3 is TGTGCCAGCTTGGACAGCCCGGGGTCTAATGAAAAACTGTTTTTT. The encoded protein is CASLDSPGSNEKLFF.

This chain joins TRBV3-1 (or the pseudogene TRBV3-2) and TRBJ2-1; D is uncertain. The germline CDR1 and CDR2 sequences are LGHDT and YNNKEL (reference sequence). The CDR3 consists of 15 residues. Trimming shortened V by 4 bases and J by 0 bases, and 10 bases separated the two germline ends. This chain's CDR3 is CASSRLTVSYNEQFF. CDR3 in DNA: TGTGCCAGCAGCCGATTAACTGTCTCCTACAATGAGCAGTTCTTC.

The J gene is TRBJ2-2, the V gene TRBV11-2, with 10 bases fitting TRBD2. Trimming removed 5 bases from V and 3 bases from J; junction bases left unmatched: 15. Germline lookup yields CDR1 SGHAT and CDR2 FQNNGV. This CDR3 has 19 amino acids. In DNA form, the CDR3 reads TGTGCCAGCAGCCAAAGATCAGCGGGAGGGGAGTCGGACACCGGGGAGCTGTTTTTT. It encodes CASSQRSAGGESDTGELFF.

V gene TRBV5-5 combines with J gene TRBJ1-1; D not resolved. The CDR3 runs to 14 residues. The V end lost 0 bases, the J end lost 1 base, and 7 bases lay between the germline ends. Germline CDR1 reads SGHKS; CDR2 reads YYEKEE (reference sequence). In nucleotides, the CDR3 is TGTGCCAGCAGCTTGGTTAACAAGAACACTGAAGCTTTCTTT. Residues: CASSLVNKNTEAFF.

V gene TRBV7-8 combines with J gene TRBJ2-7; D remains ambiguous. This CDR3 is built from 15 residues. Trimming removed 5 bases from V and 3 bases from J, with 17 bases in between. Per germline, CDR1 SGHVS and CDR2 FQNEAQ. The chain's CDR3 is CASSPSFATLYEQYF. DNA of the CDR3: TGTGCCAGCAGCCCCTCCTTTGCGACACTCTACGAGCAGTACTTC.

This chain connects TRBV11-2 to TRBJ2-7; 9 nucleotides align to TRBD2. The CDR3 is made up of 14 amino acids. CDR1 is SGHAT and CDR2 is FQNNGV in the germline V gene. Losses at the gene ends were 5 bases for V and 3 bases for J; bases not matched to a gene: 5. This CDR3 is CASSLGSGSYEQYF. Written as DNA, the CDR3 is TGTGCCAGCAGCCTCGGTAGCGGGAGCTACGAGCAGTACTTC.

The chain links TRBV3-1 (or the pseudogene TRBV3-2) to TRBJ2-1; TRBD2 agrees at 7 bases. Germline V lookup: CDR1 LGHDT, CDR2 YNNKEL (reference sequence). After removal of 1 base from V and 7 bases from J, the junction contained 10 bases not matched to a gene. This CDR3 has 16 amino acids. The CDR3 DNA sequence: TGTGCCAGCAGCCAAGTTTGGGGCGGGAGTAGAAATGAGCAGTTCTTC. It yields the protein CASSQVWGGSRNEQFF.

This clone was detected once. The chain recombines TRBV23-1 with TRBJ1-5, with TRBD1 matching over 8 bases. TRBV23-1 is an ORF; its function is uncertain. This CDR3 has 17 residues. With 1 base clipped from V and 1 base from J, the junction kept 6 bases outside the gene matches. The DNA of the CDR3 is TGCGCCAGCAGTCAATGCAGGGGGCTTTGGAGCAATCAGCCCCAGCATTTT. This sequence encodes CASSQCRGLWSNQPQHF.

The chain carries TRBV5-4 and TRBJ2-7, with no clear D. The CDR3 runs 11 residues. Germline V gene sequence: CDR1 SGHNT, CDR2 YYREEE (reference sequence). V lost 3 bases and J 5 bases, leaving 6 bases between the germline ends. The CDR3, as DNA: TGTGCCAGCAGCTGGCAGGACGAGCAGTACTTC. It specifies CASSWQDEQYF.

The chain joins TRBV9 to TRBJ2-1, with TRBD2 matching 13 bases. The CDR3 spans 16 residues. Trimming removed 2 bases from V and 8 bases from J; junction bases left unmatched: 7. Looked up from germline, CDR1 is SGDLS and CDR2 is YYNGEE. Here the CDR3 DNA reads TGTGCCAGCAGCGTTGGACTAGCGGGAGTAGCCCATGAGCAGTTCTTC. Translation gives CASSVGLAGVAHEQFF.

The rearrangement uses TRBV5-1 and TRBJ2-1; TRBD2 matches at 10 bases. The CDR3 runs 18 residues. Germline V gene sequence: CDR1 SGHRS, CDR2 YFSETQ. V shed 0 bases and J 7 bases; nucleotides not matched to a gene: 13. For the CDR3, the DNA is TGCGCCAGCAGCTTGGGGACTAGCGGATTTAAAATAGGGAATGAGCAGTTCTTC. Translation: CASSLGTSGFKIGNEQFF.

CDR3 DNA sequence: TGTGCCATCAGCGAGCCGGGGAACACTGAAGCTTTCTTT. Residues: CAISEPGNTEAFF. The J gene is TRBJ1-1, the V gene TRBV10-3; D call uncertain. This CDR3 region has 13 residues. V lost 6 bases, J lost 1 base, and 9 bases lay in between. Germline V gives CDR1 ENHRY, CDR2 SYGVKD.

This chain uses TRBV15 with TRBJ2-7, with D unclear. CDR3 length: 11 residues. Trimming stripped 5 bases from V and 7 bases from J, with 9 bases between. CDR1 and CDR2 (germline): LNHNV, YYDKDF (reference sequence). CDR3 sequence: CATSSTEEQYF. The CDR3 coding sequence is TGTGCCACCAGCTCAACTGAAGAGCAGTACTTC.

This clone was observed a few times. The chain carries TRBV6-5 and TRBJ2-7; a possible D gene is TRBD2 (6 bases). Per germline, CDR1 MNHEY and CDR2 SVGAGI. Trimming shortened V by 7 bases and J by 6 bases, and 22 bases separated the two germline ends. The CDR3 length is 15 residues. Here the CDR3 reads CASTRSALLAGEQYF. In DNA form, the CDR3 reads TGTGCCAGCACCAGAAGCGCCCTACTAGCCGGCGAGCAGTACTTC.

The rearrangement links TRBV3-1 (or the pseudogene TRBV3-2) to TRBJ2-2, with TRBD2 identical over 8 bases. CDR1 LGHDT and CDR2 YNNKEL come from the germline V gene (reference sequence). The J segment lost 0 bases and the V segment lost 4 bases, leaving 1 base of the junction unmatched. The CDR3 runs 15 residues. CDR3: CASSLSGANTGELFF. The CDR3 region has the DNA TGTGCCAGCAGCCTTAGCGGGGCGAACACCGGGGAGCTGTTTTTT.